This TCR beta chain was found in a study of blood T cell repertoires in COVID-19. Across the study: Researchers got acute and convalescent COVID-19 samples from the United States, Italy and Spain. In each case, the material was cDNA or gDNA derived from T cells, B-cell-depleted T cells, or PBMCs.

Participant reports of clinical history set cohort assignment. Assay: immunoSEQ multiplex PCR; the TCRdb copy retains only in-frame clones and omits some. The sample includes approximately 330,000 clones, roughly 89% of them seen just once. The CDR3 extends over 16 amino acids. Germline V gene data show CDR1 as MNHEY and CDR2 as SMNVEV (reference sequence). V lost 6 bases to trimming and J lost 4 bases, with 21 bases between them. The sample consisted of PBMCs or T cells enriched from blood (not recorded which). The receptor's source is a woman aged 25 to 39 who had recovered from COVID-19. The chain has TRBV27 and TRBJ1-1; weak D call: TRBD1 (5 bases). The CDR3 region has the DNA TGTGCCAGCAGGCCTCTTGGGGGACTGGTGGTCACTGAAGCTTTCTTT. This gives the protein CASRPLGGLVVTEAFF.